The 15 T cell receptor beta chains below all came from one sample that was sequenced in a study of cytomegalovirus exposure and HLA in healthy donors. Sequenced by immunoSEQ multiplex PCR; TCRdb stores in-frame clones only, minus some. The sample yields around 190,000 clones, around 85% seen once. Sequencing used PBMCs. Receptor source: a man younger than 35 in good health and CMV-seropositive.

J is TRBJ2-1 and V is TRBV27; 12 bases map to TRBD2. The germline gives CDR1 MNHEY, CDR2 SMNVEV (reference sequence). This CDR3 is built from 16 residues. V was clipped by 3 bases and J by 4 bases; unmatched bases: 4. The CDR3 DNA reads as TGTGCCAGCAGTTTGGGACTAGCGGGCAGATACAATGAGCAGTTCTTC. It translates to CASSLGLAGRYNEQFF.

The J gene is TRBJ2-1, the V gene TRBV2, with TRBD2 as a possible D gene (5 bases). Germline lookup yields CDR1 SNHLY and CDR2 FYNNEI. The CDR3 contains 14 residues. The ends were cut back, 3 bases at V and 6 bases at J, with 12 bases in the middle. The DNA of the CDR3 is TGTGCCAGCAGTGAGCATTGGGAGAGCAATGAGCAGTTCTTC. It encodes CASSEHWESNEQFF.

This rearrangement joins TRBV10-1 to TRBJ2-2; weak D call: TRBD2 (5 bases). V lost 0 bases and J 6 bases, leaving 11 bases between the germline ends. The CDR3 loop spans 15 amino acids. Germline values: CDR1 WNHNN, CDR2 SYGVQD (reference sequence). The chain's CDR3 is CASSESSRASGELFF. CDR3 DNA sequence: TGCGCCAGCAGTGAGTCTTCGCGGGCTTCCGGGGAGCTGTTTTTT.

This chain joins TRBV25-1 and TRBJ2-3; 7 bases agree with TRBD1. Unmatched junction bases numbered 15, after V lost 6 bases and J lost 3 bases. CDR1 and CDR2 from the germline V gene are MGHDK and SYGVNS. CDR3 length: 17 amino acids. In nucleotides, the CDR3 is TGTGCCAGCAGCCGAATGCGGAAGGGGGCCGGGACAGATACGCAGTATTTT. Protein product: CASSRMRKGAGTDTQYF.

J is TRBJ1-1 and V is TRBV28; D is unclear. The length of the CDR3 is 16 residues. V was cut by 3 bases and J by 1 base, with 15 bases left in between. Germline values: CDR1 MDHEN, CDR2 SYDVKM. The CDR3 reads CASSFIPSRRNTEAFF. The CDR3 bases are TGTGCCAGCAGTTTCATCCCCTCCAGGCGGAACACTGAAGCTTTCTTT. The full variable domain, in which reference TRBV28 and TRBJ1-1 provide the parts outside the CDR3, is DVKVTQSSRYLVKRTGEKVFLECVQDMDHENMFWYRQDPGLGLRLIYFSYDVKMKEKGDIPEGYSVSREKKERFSLILESASTNQTSMYLCASSFIPSRRNTEAFFGQGTRLTVV.

V is TRBV28 and J is TRBJ2-7; 9 nucleotides line up with TRBD2. The germline V gene has CDR1 MDHEN and CDR2 SYDVKM. This CDR3 has 13 residues. Losses at the gene ends were 6 bases for V and 4 bases for J; bases not matched to a gene: 4. CDR3 sequence reads: CASRAGGIYEQYF. As DNA, the CDR3 is TGTGCCAGCAGAGCGGGGGGAATATACGAGCAGTACTTC.

The chain has TRBV30 and TRBJ1-1, with a weak D call TRBD1 (6 bases). This CDR3 is built from 12 residues. The V end lost 0 bases, the J end lost 5 bases, and 7 bases lay between the germline ends. Germline V CDR1 and CDR2: GTSNPN, SVGIG (reference sequence). CDR3 nucleotide sequence: TGTGCCTGGAGTGTAAGGGGGACTGAAGCTTTCTTT. Its protein product is CAWSVRGTEAFF. The full variable domain, completed using reference TRBV30 and TRBJ1-1, is SQTIHQWPATLVQPVGSPLSLECTVEGTSNPNLYWYRQAAGRGLQLLFYSVGIGQISSEVPQNLSASRPQDRQFILSSKKLLLSDSGFYLCAWSVRGTEAFFGQGTRLTVV.

The chain has TRBV27 and TRBJ1-2; TRBD1 is a possible D gene (5 bases). Trimming took off 5 bases at V and 0 bases at J, with 10 bases between the two ends. The CDR3 runs 14 residues. Germline V gene data show CDR1 as MNHEY and CDR2 as SMNVEV (reference sequence). The CDR3 nucleotides read TGTGCCAGCAGTGTCGACAGAGCTAACTATGGCTACACCTTC. This sequence encodes CASSVDRANYGYTF.

V is TRBV6-5 and J is TRBJ1-1; D remains ambiguous. Trimming stripped 0 bases from V and 3 bases from J, with 5 bases between. Germline V gene sequence: CDR1 MNHEY, CDR2 SVGAGI. The CDR3 totals 13 residues. CDR3 in DNA: TGTGCCAGCAGTTACTCACGGGACACTGAAGCTTTCTTT. It encodes CASSYSRDTEAFF.

CDR3 DNA sequence: TGTGCCAGCAGCCGGGACAGGGGGACCGGGGAGCTGTTTTTT. Protein product: CASSRDRGTGELFF. The J gene is TRBJ2-2, the V gene TRBV7-6, with TRBD1 identical over 11 bases. The CDR3 has 14 amino acids. Looked up from germline, CDR1 is SGHVS and CDR2 is FNYEAQ. The ends lost 5 bases at V and 5 bases at J; junction bases unmatched: 1.

In this sample, this clone turned up a few times. This chain links TRBV4-1 with TRBJ1-2; the match to TRBD1 covers 9 bases. J was trimmed by 6 bases and V by 7 bases; bases with no gene match: 3. Germline V gene data show CDR1 as MGHRA and CDR2 as YSYEKL. This CDR3 has 12 amino acids. The DNA for the CDR3 is TGCGCCAGCACCCGGACAGGGGATGGCTACACCTTC. It codes for CASTRTGDGYTF.

V and J are TRBV11-2 and TRBJ2-7; TRBD2 agrees at 8 bases. The J segment lost 4 bases and the V segment lost 3 bases, leaving 8 bases of the junction unmatched. Germline CDR1 reads SGHAT; CDR2 reads FQNNGV. This CDR3 is 15 amino acids long. DNA of the CDR3: TGTGCCAGCAGCTTGGGTAGCGGGGCGGGTTACGAGCAGTACTTC. Protein: CASSLGSGAGYEQYF.

This chain links TRBV28 with TRBJ1-1; 8 bases are a match to TRBD1. Trimming cost V 9 bases and J 5 bases; bases outside gene matches: 8. The CDR3 runs to 13 residues. Germline CDR1 MDHEN, CDR2 SYDVKM. The chain's CDR3 is CASLRGQRTEAFF. The CDR3 DNA reads TGTGCCAGTCTCAGGGGGCAGAGGACTGAAGCTTTCTTT.

This clone was seen only a few times. The chain carries TRBV29-1 and TRBJ1-1; D not resolved. The CDR3 totals 11 residues. Deletions cut 5 bases from V and 4 bases from J, with 8 bases between. CDR1 and CDR2 from the germline V gene are SQVTM and ANQGSEA. This CDR3 is CSVMTSTEAFF. Here the CDR3 DNA reads TGCAGCGTTATGACATCCACTGAAGCTTTCTTT.

The chain has TRBV7-9 and TRBJ2-1; 9 positions match TRBD1. V shed 3 bases, J shed 6 bases, and the junction held 3 bases outside the gene matches. CDR3 length: 14 residues. Germline V CDR1 and CDR2: SEHNR, FQNEAQ (reference sequence). CDR3 DNA: TGTGCCAGCAGCTTCGACAGGGGGGTCAATGAGCAGTTCTTC. It encodes CASSFDRGVNEQFF.